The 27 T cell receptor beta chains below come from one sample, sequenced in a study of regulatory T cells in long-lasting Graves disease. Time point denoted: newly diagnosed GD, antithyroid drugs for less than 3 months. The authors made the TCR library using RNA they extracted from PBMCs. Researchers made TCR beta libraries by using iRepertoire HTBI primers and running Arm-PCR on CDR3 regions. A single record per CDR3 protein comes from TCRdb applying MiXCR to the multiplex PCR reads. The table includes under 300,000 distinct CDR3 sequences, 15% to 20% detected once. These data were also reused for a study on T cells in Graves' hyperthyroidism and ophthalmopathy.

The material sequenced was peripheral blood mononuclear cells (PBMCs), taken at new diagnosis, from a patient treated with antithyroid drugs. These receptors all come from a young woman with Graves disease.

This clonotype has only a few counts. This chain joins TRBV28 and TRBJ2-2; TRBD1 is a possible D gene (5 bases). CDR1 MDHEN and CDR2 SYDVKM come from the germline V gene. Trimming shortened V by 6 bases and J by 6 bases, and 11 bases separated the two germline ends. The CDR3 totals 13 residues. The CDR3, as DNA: TGTGCCAGCAGGACAGTGGTTGCCGGGGAGCTGTTTTTT. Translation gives CASRTVVAGELFF.

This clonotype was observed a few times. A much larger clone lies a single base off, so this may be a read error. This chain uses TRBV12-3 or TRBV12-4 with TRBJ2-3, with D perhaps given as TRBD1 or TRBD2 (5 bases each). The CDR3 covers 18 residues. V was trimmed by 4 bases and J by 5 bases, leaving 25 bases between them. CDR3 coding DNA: TGTGCCAGCAGTTCCCTCCACTTGACAGCCCCCCGGGAAGATACGCAGTATTTT. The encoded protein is CASSSLHLTAPREDTQYF.

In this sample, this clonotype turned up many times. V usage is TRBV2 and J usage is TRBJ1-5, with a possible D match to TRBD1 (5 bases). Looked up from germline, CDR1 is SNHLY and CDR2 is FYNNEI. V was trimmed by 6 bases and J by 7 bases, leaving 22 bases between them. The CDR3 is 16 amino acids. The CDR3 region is CASRAEIRRGKQPQHF. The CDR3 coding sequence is TGTGCCAGCAGGGCAGAAATCAGACGGGGGAAACAGCCCCAGCATTTT.

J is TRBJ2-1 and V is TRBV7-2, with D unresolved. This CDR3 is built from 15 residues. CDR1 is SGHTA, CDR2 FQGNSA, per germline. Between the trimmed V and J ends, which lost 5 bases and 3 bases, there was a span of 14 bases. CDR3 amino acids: CASSSSLRYYNEQFF. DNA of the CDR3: TGTGCCAGCAGCAGCTCCCTCCGATACTACAATGAGCAGTTCTTC. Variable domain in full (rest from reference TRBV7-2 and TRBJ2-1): GAGVSQSPSNKVTEKGKDVELRCDPISGHTALYWYRQSLGQGLEFLIYFQGNSAPDKSGLPSDRFSAERTGGSVSTLTIQRTQQEDSAVYLCASSSSLRYYNEQFFGPGTRLTVL.

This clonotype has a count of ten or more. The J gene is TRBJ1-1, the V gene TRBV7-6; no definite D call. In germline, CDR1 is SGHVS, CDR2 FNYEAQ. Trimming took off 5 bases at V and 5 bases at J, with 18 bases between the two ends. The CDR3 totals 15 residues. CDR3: CASSRSVSGGTEAFF. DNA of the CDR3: TGTGCCAGCAGCCGATCAGTTAGCGGAGGGACTGAAGCTTTCTTT.

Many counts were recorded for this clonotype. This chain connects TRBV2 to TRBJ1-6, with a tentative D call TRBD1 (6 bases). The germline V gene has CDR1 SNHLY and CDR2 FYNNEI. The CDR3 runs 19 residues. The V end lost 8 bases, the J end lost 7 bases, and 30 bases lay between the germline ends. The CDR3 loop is CASADPTGIPLYLNSPLHF. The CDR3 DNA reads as TGTGCCAGCGCAGATCCCACAGGGATTCCTCTTTACTTGAATTCACCCCTCCACTTT.

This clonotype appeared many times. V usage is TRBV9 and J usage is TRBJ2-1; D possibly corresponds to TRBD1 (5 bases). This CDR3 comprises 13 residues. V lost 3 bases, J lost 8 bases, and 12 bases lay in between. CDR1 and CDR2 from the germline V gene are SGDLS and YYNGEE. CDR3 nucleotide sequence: TGTGCCAGCAGCGACAGGCAGGGCGATGAGCAGTTCTTC. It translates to CASSDRQGDEQFF.

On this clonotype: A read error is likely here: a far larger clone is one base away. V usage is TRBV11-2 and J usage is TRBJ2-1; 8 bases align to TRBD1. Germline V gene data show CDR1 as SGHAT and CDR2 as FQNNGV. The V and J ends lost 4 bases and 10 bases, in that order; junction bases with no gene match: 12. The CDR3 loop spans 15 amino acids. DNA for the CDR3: TGTGCCAGCAGCTCATCAGGGACAGGAGAGTACGAGCAGTTCTTC. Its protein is CASSSSGTGEYEQFF.

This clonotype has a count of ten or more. In nucleotides, the CDR3 is TGTGCCAGCAGTGAAGCGCTTAGGACAGCTGAAGCTTTCTTT. Its protein product is CASSEALRTAEAFF. This chain connects TRBV2 to TRBJ1-1; D might be TRBD1 (6 bases). Looked up from germline, CDR1 is SNHLY and CDR2 is FYNNEI. V was shortened by 0 bases and J by 6 bases, with 11 bases between the two germline ends. This CDR3 region has 14 residues.

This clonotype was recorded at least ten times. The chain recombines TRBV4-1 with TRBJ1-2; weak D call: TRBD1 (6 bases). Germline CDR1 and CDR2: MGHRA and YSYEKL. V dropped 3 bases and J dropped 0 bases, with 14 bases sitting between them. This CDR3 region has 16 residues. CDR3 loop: CASSQVRGNSNYGYTF. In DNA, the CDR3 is TGCGCCAGCAGCCAGGTTAGGGGGAACTCTAACTATGGCTACACCTTC.

CDR3 loop: CASGRIGNQPQHF. The CDR3 nucleotides are TGTGCCAGTGGGAGAATAGGTAATCAGCCCCAGCATTTT. The V call is TRBV19, the J call TRBJ1-5; no definite D call. Germline values: CDR1 LNHDA, CDR2 SQIVND (reference sequence). CDR3 size: 13 residues. V was trimmed by 8 bases and J by 4 bases, leaving 12 bases between them.

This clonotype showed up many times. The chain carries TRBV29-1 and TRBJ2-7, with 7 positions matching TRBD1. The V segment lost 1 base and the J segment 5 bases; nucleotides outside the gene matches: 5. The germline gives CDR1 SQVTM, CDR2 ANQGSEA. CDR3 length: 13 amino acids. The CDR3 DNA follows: TGCAGCGTTGAAGCTGGACAGGTCGACGAGCAGTACTTC. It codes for CSVEAGQVDEQYF.

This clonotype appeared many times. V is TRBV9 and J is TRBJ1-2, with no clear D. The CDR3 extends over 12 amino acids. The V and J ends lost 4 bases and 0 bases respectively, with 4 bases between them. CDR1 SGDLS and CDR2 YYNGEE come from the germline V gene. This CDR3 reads CASSIPNYGYTF. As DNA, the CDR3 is TGTGCCAGCAGCATACCTAACTATGGCTACACCTTC.

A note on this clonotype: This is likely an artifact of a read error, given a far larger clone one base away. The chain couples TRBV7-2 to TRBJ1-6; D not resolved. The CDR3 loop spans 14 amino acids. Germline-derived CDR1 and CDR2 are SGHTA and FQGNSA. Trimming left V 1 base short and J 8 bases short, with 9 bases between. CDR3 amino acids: CASSLVRTDSPLHF. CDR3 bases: TGTGCCAGCAGCTTAGTCCGGACTGATTCACCCCTCCACTTT.

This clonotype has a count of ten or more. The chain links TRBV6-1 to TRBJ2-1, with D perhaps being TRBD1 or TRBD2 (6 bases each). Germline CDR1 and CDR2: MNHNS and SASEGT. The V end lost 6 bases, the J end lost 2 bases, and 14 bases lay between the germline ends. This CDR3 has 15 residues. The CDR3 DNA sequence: TGTGCCAGCAGCCCCGGGGGCGTAACCTACAATGAGCAGTTCTTC. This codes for CASSPGGVTYNEQFF.

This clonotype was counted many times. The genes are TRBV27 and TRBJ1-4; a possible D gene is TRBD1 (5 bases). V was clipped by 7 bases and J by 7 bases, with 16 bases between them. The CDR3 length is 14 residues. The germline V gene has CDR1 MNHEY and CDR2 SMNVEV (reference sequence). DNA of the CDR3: TGTGCCAGCAACCCGAGGGGCCGGCCTGAAAAACTGTTTTTT. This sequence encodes CASNPRGRPEKLFF.

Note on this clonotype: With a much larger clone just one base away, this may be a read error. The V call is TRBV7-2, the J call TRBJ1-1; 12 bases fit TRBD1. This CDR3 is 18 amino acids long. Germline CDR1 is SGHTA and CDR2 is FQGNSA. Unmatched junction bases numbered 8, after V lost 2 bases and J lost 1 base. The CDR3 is CASSLTRDRGRRNTEAFF. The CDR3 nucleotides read TGTGCCAGCAGCTTAACCCGGGACAGGGGGCGGAGGAACACTGAAGCTTTCTTT.

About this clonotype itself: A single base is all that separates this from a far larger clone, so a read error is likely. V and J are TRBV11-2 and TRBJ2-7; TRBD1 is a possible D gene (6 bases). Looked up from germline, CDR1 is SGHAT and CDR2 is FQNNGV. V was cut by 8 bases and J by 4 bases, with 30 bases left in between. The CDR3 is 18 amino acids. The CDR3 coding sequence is TGTGCCAGCCGCCCCAACCCGGGACACACTGCTGCAAGATACGAGCAGTACTTC. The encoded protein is CASRPNPGHTAARYEQYF.

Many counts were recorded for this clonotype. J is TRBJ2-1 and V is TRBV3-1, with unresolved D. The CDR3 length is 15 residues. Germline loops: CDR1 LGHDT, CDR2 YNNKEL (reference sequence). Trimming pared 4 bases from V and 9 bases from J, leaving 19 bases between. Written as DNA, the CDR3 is TGTGCCAGCAGCCCGAGTAGGCTGGCCCATGGTGAGCAGTTCTTC. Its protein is CASSPSRLAHGEQFF.

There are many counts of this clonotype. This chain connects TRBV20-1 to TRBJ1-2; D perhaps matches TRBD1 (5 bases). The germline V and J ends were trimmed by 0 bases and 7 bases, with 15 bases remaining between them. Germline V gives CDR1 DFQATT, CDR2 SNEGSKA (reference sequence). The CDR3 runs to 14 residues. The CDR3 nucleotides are TGCAGTGCTAGAGATGAGGGAAGGGGCAGTGGCTACACCTTC. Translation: CSARDEGRGSGYTF.

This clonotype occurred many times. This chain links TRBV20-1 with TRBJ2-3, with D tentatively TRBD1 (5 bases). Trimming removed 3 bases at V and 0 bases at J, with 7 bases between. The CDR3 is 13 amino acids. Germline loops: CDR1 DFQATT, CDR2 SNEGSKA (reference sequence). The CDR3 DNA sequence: TGCAGTGCTAGCGACAGTAGCACAGATACGCAGTATTTT. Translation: CSASDSSTDTQYF.

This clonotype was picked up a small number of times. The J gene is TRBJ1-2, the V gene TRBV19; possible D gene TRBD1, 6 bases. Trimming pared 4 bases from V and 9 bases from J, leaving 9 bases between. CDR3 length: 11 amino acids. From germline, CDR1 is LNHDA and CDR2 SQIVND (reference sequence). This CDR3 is CASSRDIRYTF. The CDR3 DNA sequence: TGTGCCAGTAGTAGGGACATCCGCTACACCTTC.

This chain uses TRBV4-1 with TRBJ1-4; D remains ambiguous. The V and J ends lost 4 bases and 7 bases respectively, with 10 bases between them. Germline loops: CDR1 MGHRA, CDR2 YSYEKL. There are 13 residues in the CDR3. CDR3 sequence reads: CASSLIRGEKLFF. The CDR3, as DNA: TGCGCCAGCAGCCTCATAAGAGGTGAAAAACTGTTTTTT.

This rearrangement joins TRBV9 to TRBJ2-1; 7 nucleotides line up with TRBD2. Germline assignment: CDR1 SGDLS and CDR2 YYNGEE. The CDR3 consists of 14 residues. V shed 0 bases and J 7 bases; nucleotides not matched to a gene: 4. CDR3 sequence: CASSVETSSNEQFF. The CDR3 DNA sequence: TGTGCCAGCAGCGTAGAGACTAGCAGTAATGAGCAGTTCTTC.

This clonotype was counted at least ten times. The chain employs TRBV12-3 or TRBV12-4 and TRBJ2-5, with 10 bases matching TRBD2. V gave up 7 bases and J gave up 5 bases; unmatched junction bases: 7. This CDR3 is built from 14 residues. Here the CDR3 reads CASTLAGGLETQYF. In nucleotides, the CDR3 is TGTGCCAGCACCTTAGCGGGGGGCTTGGAGACCCAGTACTTC.

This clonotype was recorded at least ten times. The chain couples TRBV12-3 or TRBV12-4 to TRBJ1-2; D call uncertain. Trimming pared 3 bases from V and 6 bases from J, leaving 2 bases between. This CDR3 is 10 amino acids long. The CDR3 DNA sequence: TGTGCCAGCAGTTTCAATGGCTACACCTTC. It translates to CASSFNGYTF.

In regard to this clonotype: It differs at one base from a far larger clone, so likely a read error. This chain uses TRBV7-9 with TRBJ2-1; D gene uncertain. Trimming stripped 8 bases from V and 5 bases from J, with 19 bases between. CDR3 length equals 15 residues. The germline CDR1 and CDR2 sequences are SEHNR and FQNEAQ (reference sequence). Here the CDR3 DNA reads TGTGCCAGCCGGCAGGCGGCTCGACAAGACAATGAGCAGTTCTTC. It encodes CASRQAARQDNEQFF.